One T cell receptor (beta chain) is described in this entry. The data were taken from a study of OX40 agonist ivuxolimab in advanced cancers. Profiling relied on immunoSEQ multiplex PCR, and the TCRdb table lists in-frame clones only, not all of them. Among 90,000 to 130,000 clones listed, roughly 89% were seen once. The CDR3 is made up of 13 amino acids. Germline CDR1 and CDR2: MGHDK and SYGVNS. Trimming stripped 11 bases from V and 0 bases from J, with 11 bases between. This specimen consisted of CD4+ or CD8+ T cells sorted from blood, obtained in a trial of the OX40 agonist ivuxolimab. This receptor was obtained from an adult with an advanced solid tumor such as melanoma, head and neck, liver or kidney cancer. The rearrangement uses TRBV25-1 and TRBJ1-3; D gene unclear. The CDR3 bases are TGTGCCTCAGGCCAGAGCTCTGGAAACACCATATATTTT. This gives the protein CASGQSSGNTIYF. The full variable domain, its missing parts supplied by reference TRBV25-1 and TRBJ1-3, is EADIYQTPRYLVIGTGKKITLECSQTMGHDKMYWYQQDPGMELHLIHYSYGVNSTEKGDLSSESTVSRIRTEHFPLTLESARPSHTSQYLCASGQSSGNTIYFGEGSWLTVV.